This is a list of T cell receptor beta chains from one sample in a study of technical replicates of blood from a handful of donors. Repertoires were generated with immunoSEQ multiplex PCR, while TCRdb's copy carries only in-frame clones and drops some. The repertoire holds 80,000 or so clones, with nearly 97% as singletons. Sequencing was done on a sample of T cells isolated from PBMCs. Receptors originate from a human donor in good health. The CDR3 runs from the conserved cysteine through the conserved F or W. Each record gives: clone size, CDR3 length, D gene, J gene, V gene, CDR3 DNA, CDR3 protein. The D gene is left open where the match is weak. Expanded clones get a size class; other rows say once, few or many, or leave the size out.

. 14 TRBD1 TRBJ1-5 TRBV5-1 TGCGCCAGCAGCTTCGGGACAGGGAATCAGCCCCAGCATTTT CASSFGTGNQPQHF
. 15 . TRBJ2-6 TRBV7-9 TGTGCCAGCAGCAGCGCAGGGGTGGGGGCCAACGTCCTGACTTTC CASSSAGVGANVLTF
. 15 TRBD1 TRBJ2-7 TRBV2 TGTGCCAGCAGTAGGGGACAGGGGGAATCCTACGAGCAGTACTTC CASSRGQGESYEQYF
. 14 TRBD1 TRBJ2-3 TRBV19 TGTGCCAGTAGGGGACAGGGGAATTCGGATACGCAGTATTTT CASRGQGNSDTQYF
. 11 . TRBJ2-7 TRBV7-2 TGTGCCAGCAGCTTAGGCGGGGCGCTGTACTTC CASSLGGALYF
few 13 TRBD1 TRBJ1-1 TRBV5-4 TGTGCCAGCAGATGGGACAGGGACACTGAAGCTTTCTTT CASRWDRDTEAFF
once 13 . TRBJ2-7 TRBV5-1 TGCGCCAGCAGGCCGGGACACCCCTACGAGCAGTACTTC CASRPGHPYEQYF
. 11 TRBD1 TRBJ1-1 TRBV20-1 TGCAGTGCTGGACAGGGATTTGAAGCTTTCTTT CSAGQGFEAFF
. 15 . TRBJ2-2 TRBV27 TGTGCCAGCAGTTTATGGGGGAGGTATATCGGGGAGCTGTTTTTT CASSLWGRYIGELFF
. 15 TRBD1 TRBJ1-2 TRBV7-8 TGTGCCAGCAGCTTAGGTATAGACAGGGGGTATGGCTACACCTTC CASSLGIDRGYGYTF
. 10 . TRBJ2-7 TRBV6-5 TGTGCCAGCGGACTGTACGAGCAGTACTTC CASGLYEQYF
. 16 TRBD1 TRBJ2-3 TRBV7-3 TGTGCCAGCAGCTTACCTTTGGGACAGGGGGCAGATACGCAGTATTTT CASSLPLGQGADTQYF
. 15 TRBD1 TRBJ1-2 TRBV27 TGTGCCAGCAGTCTCACCTGGACAGGGGAGGCGCGCTACACCTTC CASSLTWTGEARYTF
. 15 . TRBJ2-5 TRBV25-1 TGTGCCAGCAGTGAATATGCCCAGTACCAAGAGACCCAGTACTTC CASSEYAQYQETQYF
. 15 TRBD2 TRBJ2-7 TRBV7-6 TGTGCCAGCAGCCCGAGGACTAGCGGGTCCTACGAGCAGTACTTC CASSPRTSGSYEQYF
. 16 TRBD2 TRBJ2-6 TRBV5-4 TGTGCCAGCAGCTTGGGGGGGGGCTCTGGGGCCAACGTCCTGACTTTC CASSLGGGSGANVLTF
. 14 . TRBJ2-7 TRBV19 TGTGCCAGTAGTAGGGAGATTAGCTCCTACGAGCAGTACTTC CASSREISSYEQYF
. 13 TRBD2 TRBJ2-7 TRBV4-2 TGTGCCAGCAGACTAGCGGGAGGGGACGAGCAGTACTTC CASRLAGGDEQYF
. 16 TRBD2 TRBJ2-1 TRBV11-1 TGTGCCAGCAGCGAACGACTAGCGGGAGTAAGTTTTGAGCAGTTCTTC CASSERLAGVSFEQFF
. 13 . TRBJ1-2 TRBV19 TGTGCCAGTACCCCTGGACATGGCTATGGCTACACCTTC CASTPGHGYGYTF
once 14 . TRBJ1-4 TRBV28 TGTGCCAGCAGACTTGACAGCTTCAATGAAAAACTGTTTTTT CASRLDSFNEKLFF
. 16 TRBD2 TRBJ2-1 TRBV30 TGTGCCTGGAGTGCCCGACTAGCGGGAGGGTTAAATGAGCAGTTCTTC CAWSARLAGGLNEQFF